Described below is a single T cell receptor beta chain sequence and its context. No antigen is known for it. Unique molecular identifiers were present in the TCR beta cDNA libraries. From the PCR reads, TCRdb called clonotypes with MiXCR, one entry per CDR3 protein. This sample has roughly 580,000 distinct CDR3 sequences, with roughly 45% found just once. The record originates from a study of post-analysis software for immune sequencing data. General observations from the study: Higher frequency in patients than in controls was seen for about five TRBV segments, with TRBV5-6, TRBV5-1 and TRBV20-1 among them.

Trimming shortened V by 4 bases and J by 3 bases, and 17 bases separated the two germline ends. The CDR3 length is 16 residues. Germline-derived CDR1 and CDR2 are SGHDT and YYEEEE. This sequence originates from a girl aged 5-17 years with multiple sclerosis. This chain connects TRBV5-6 to TRBJ2-1; D is perhaps TRBD2 (5 bases). Sequencing input: blood. CDR3 region: CASSIQEGWDYNEQFF. DNA for the CDR3: TGTGCCAGCAGCATCCAAGAGGGTTGGGACTACAATGAGCAGTTCTTC.